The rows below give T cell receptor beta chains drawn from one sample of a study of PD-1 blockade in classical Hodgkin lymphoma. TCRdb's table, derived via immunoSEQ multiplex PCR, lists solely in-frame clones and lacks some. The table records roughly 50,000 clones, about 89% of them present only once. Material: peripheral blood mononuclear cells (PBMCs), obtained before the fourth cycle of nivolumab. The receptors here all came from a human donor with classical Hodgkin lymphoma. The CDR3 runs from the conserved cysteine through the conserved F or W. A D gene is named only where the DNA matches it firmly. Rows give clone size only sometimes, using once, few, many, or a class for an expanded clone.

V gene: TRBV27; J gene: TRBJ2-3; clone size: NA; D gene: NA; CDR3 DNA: TGTGCCAGTGCTCAGTGGGGGGTTACGAAGGATACGCAGTATTTT; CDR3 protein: CASAQWGVTKDTQYF
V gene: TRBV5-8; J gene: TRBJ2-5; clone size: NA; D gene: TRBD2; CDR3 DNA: TGTGCCAGCAGCAGGACCGGGACTAGGGACTCGGAGACCCAGTACTTC; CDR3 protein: CASSRTGTRDSETQYF
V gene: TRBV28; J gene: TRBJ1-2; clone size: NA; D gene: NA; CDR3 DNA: TGTGCCAGCAGCTTTGGGGGGGCTGGTGGCTACACCTTC; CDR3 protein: CASSFGGAGGYTF
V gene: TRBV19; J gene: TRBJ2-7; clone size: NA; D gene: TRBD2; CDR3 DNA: TGTGCCAGTAGTCAGCCAGGCGGGAGGAGCTCCTACGAGCAGTACTTC; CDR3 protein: CASSQPGGRSSYEQYF
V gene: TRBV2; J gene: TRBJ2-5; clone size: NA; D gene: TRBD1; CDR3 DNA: TGTGCCAGCAGCAATGACAGGGTGGGCGAGACCCAGTACTTC; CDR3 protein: CASSNDRVGETQYF
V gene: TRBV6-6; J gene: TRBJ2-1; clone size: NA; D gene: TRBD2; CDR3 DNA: TGTGCCAGCAGTTATCGGGGGCTAGCGGGCAATGAGCAGTTCTTC; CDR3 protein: CASSYRGLAGNEQFF
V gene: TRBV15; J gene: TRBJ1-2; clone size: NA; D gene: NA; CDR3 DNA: TGTGCCACCAGCGGTGGAAGTTCGGGGTTTAACTATGGCTACACCTTC; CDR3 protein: CATSGGSSGFNYGYTF
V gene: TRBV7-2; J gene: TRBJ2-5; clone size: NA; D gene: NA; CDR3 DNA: TGTGCCAGCAGCCGAAGCAGTGCCGGGGAGACCCAGTACTTC; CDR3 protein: CASSRSSAGETQYF
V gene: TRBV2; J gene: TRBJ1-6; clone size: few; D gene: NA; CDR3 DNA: TGTGCCAGCAGGACGCCGGGACGTACAAATTCACCCCTCCACTTT; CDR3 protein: CASRTPGRTNSPLHF
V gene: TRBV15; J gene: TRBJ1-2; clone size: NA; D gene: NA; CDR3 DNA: TGTGCCACCAGCAGAGGAGGCTACGGACCTCCTGATGATGGCTACACCTTC; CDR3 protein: CATSRGGYGPPDDGYTF
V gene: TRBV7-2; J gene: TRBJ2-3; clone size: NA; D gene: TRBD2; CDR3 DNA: TGTGCCAGCGATGTTAGCGGGGGGGCCGGAGATACGCAGTATTTT; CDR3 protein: CASDVSGGAGDTQYF
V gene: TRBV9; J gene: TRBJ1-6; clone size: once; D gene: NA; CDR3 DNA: TGTGCCAGCAGCGTACGGGGTTATAATTCACCCCTCCACTTT; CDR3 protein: CASSVRGYNSPLHF
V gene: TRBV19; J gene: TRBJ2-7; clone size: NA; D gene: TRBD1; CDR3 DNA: TGTGCCAGCCAAGGACAGGGGGCGTGGGAGCAGTACTTC; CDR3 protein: CASQGQGAWEQYF
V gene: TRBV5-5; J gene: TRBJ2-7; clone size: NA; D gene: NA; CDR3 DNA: TGTGCCAGCAGCGTTCCGGGACGCCGAATCTCCTACGAGCAGTACTTC; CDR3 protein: CASSVPGRRISYEQYF
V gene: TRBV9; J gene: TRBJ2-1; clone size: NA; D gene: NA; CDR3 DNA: TGTGCCAGCAGCGTAGAGATGGCCGATGAGCAGTTCTTC; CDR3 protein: CASSVEMADEQFF
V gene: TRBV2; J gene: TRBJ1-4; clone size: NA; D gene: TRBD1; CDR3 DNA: TGTGCCAGCCAACAGGGGAATTGGGAAAAACTGTTTTTT; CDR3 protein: CASQQGNWEKLFF
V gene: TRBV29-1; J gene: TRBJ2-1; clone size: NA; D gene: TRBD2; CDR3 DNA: TGCAGCGCGACTAGCCACAATGAGCAGTTCTTC; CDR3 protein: CSATSHNEQFF
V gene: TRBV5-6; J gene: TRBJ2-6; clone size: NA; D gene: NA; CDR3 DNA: TGTGCCAGCAGCCTTGGGACGGGAAGCGGTGGGGCCAACGTCCTGACTTTC; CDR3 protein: CASSLGTGSGGANVLTF
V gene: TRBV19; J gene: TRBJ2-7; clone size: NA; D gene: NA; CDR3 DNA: TGTGCCAGTAGTTTTCAATACGAGCAGTACTTC; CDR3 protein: CASSFQYEQYF
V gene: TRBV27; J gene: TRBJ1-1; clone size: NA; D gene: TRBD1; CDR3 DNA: TGTGCCAGCAGTTCCCAAACAGGGGGTGCCGAAGCTTTCTTT; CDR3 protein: CASSSQTGGAEAFF
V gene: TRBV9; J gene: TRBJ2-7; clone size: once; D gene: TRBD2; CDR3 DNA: TGTGCCAGCAGCGTTAGCGGGGGGCTGGACGAGCAGTACTTC; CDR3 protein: CASSVSGGLDEQYF
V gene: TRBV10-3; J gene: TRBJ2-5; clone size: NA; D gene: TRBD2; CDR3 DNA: TGTGCCATCAGTATAGCGGGGGCAGGAGGTCGAGAGACCCAGTACTTC; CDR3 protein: CAISIAGAGGRETQYF
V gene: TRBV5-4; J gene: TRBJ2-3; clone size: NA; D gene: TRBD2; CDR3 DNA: TGTGCCAGCAGCTTGGGGGCGGGAGGGAGCACAGATACGCAGTATTTT; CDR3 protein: CASSLGAGGSTDTQYF
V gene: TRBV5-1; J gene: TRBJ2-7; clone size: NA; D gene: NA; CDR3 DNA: TGCGCCAGCAGCTTGAGTCCAGGGGCGTTCTACGAGCAGTACTTC; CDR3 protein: CASSLSPGAFYEQYF
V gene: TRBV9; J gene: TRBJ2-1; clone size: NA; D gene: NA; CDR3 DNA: TGTGCCAGCAGCGTAGAGGGCGGGGTCTCCTACAATGAGCAGTTCTTC; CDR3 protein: CASSVEGGVSYNEQFF
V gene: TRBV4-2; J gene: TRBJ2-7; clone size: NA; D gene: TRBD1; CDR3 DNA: TGTGCCAGCAGCCAGGGCGACAGGGGGCGAATGTACGAGCAGTACTTC; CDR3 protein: CASSQGDRGRMYEQYF
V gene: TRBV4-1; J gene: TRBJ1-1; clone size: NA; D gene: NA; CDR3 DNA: TGCGCCAGCAGCCAAGATATGGACACTGAAGCTTTCTTT; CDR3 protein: CASSQDMDTEAFF
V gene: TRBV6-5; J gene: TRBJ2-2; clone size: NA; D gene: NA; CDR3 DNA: TGTGCCAGCAGTTACGGGGAAAACACCGGGGAGCTGTTTTTT; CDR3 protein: CASSYGENTGELFF
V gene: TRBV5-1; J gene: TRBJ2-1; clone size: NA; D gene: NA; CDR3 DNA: TGCGCCAGCAGCTTGCAACTAGCTACGGGCAATGAGCAGTTCTTC; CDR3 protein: CASSLQLATGNEQFF
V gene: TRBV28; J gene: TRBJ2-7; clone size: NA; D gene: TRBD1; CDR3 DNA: TGTGCCAGCAGTTGGACAGGGACCTACGAGCAGTACTTC; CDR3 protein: CASSWTGTYEQYF
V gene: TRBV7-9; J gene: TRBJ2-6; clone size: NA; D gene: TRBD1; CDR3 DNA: TGTGCCAGCAGCCCTCGACAGGGGGCGGGTGGGGCCAACGTCCTGACTTTC; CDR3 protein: CASSPRQGAGGANVLTF
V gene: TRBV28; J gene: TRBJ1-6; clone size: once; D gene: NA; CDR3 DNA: TGTGCCACCCTCACAGGGAGTAGAGGTGATAATTCACCCCTCCACTTT; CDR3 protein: CATLTGSRGDNSPLHF
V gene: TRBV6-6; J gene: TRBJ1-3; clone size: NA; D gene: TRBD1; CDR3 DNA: TGTGCCAGCAGTCACCTACAGGGGTCGAGAAACACCATATATTTT; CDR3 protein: CASSHLQGSRNTIYF
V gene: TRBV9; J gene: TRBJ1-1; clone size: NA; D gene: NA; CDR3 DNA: TGTGCCAGCGGGGGGGACACTGAAGCTTTCTTT; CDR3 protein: CASGGDTEAFF
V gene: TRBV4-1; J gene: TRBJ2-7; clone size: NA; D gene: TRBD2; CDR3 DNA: TGCGCCAGCAGCCAAGATCCTAGCGGGAGGGCGCTCGAGCAGTACTTC; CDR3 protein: CASSQDPSGRALEQYF
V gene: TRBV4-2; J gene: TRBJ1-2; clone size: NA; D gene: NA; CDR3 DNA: TGTGCCAGCAGCCAGAAGGGGTGGGATGGCTACACCTTC; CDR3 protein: CASSQKGWDGYTF
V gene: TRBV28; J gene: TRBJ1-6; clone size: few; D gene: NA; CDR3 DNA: TGTGCCAGCAGCCACAGCTATAATTCACCCCTCCACTTT; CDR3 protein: CASSHSYNSPLHF
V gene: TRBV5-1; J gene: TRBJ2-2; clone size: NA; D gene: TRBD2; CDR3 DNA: TGCGCCAGCAGCCGCGGGGGGAACACCGGGGAGCTGTTTTTT; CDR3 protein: CASSRGGNTGELFF
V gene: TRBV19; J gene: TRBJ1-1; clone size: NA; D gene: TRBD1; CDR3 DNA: TGTGCCAGTAGAACCCACCGACAGGGGGTAACTGAAGCTTTCTTT; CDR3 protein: CASRTHRQGVTEAFF
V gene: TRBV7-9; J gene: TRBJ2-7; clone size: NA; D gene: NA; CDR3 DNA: TGTGCCAGCAGTCTTTCGGCAGTCTCCTACGAGCAGTACTTC; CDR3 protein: CASSLSAVSYEQYF
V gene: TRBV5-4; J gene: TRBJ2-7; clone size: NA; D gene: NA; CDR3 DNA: TGTGCCAGCAGCTTGTGGGGACAAGGGCTCTACGAGCAGTACTTC; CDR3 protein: CASSLWGQGLYEQYF
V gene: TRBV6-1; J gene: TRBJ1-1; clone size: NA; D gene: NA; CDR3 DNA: TGTGCCAGCAGTGAAGCGAGGGTCGCTGAAGCTTTCTTT; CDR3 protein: CASSEARVAEAFF
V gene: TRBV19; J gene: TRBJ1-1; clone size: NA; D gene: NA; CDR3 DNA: TGTGCCAGTAGTATGGATTGGGGGCGGAACACTGAAGCTTTCTTT; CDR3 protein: CASSMDWGRNTEAFF
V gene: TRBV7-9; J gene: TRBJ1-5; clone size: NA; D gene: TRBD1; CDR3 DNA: TGTGCCAGCAGCTCCGGACAGGGCGCTTTGAATCAGCCCCAGCATTTT; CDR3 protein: CASSSGQGALNQPQHF
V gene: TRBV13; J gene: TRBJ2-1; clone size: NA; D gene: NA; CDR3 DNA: TGTGCCAGCAGCTTAGGGTTTGGCAATGAGCAGTTCTTC; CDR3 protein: CASSLGFGNEQFF
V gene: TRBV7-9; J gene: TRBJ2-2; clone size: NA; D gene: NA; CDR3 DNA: TGTGCCAGCAGCTTTGGGCCAGCGGCGAACACCGGGGAGCTGTTTTTT; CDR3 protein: CASSFGPAANTGELFF
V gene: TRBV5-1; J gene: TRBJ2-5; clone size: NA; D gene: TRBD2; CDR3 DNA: TGCGCCAGCAGCTTGGCCCCAGCGGGGGCCCAAGAGACCCAGTACTTC; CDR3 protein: CASSLAPAGAQETQYF
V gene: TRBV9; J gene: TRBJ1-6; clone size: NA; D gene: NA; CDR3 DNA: TGTGCCAGCAGCGTCCGGGTCTATAATTCACCCCTCCACTTT; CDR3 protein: CASSVRVYNSPLHF
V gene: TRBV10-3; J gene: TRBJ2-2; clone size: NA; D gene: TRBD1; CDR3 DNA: TGTGCCATCACAGGGGGCGGCACCGGGGAGCTGTTTTTT; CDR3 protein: CAITGGGTGELFF
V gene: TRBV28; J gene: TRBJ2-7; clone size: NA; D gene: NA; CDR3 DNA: TGTGCCAGCAGTTTGTCAGGGGAACCCTACGAGCAGTACTTC; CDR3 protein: CASSLSGEPYEQYF
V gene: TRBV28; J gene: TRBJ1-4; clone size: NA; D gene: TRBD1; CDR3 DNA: TGTGCCAGCAGTTTCCCTCTCAGGGGGACACAAGAAAACGAAAAACTGTTTTTT; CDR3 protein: CASSFPLRGTQENEKLFF
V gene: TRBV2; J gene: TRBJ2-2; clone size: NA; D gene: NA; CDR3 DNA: TGTGCCAGTCAGCCGGGACCGAACACCGGGGAGCTGTTTTTT; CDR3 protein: CASQPGPNTGELFF
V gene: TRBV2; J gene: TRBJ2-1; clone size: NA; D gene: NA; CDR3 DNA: TGTGCCAGCAGTGAAACTCCCATGACCTACAATGAGCAGTTCTTC; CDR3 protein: CASSETPMTYNEQFF
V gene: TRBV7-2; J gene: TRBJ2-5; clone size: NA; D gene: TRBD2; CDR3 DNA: TGTGCCAGCAGCTACCCTAGGCGGGGGAACCAAGAGACCCAGTACTTC; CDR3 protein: CASSYPRRGNQETQYF